Below are 29 T cell receptor beta chains sequenced from a single sample in a study of blood T cell repertoires in COVID-19. TCRdb's table, derived via immunoSEQ multiplex PCR, lists solely in-frame clones and lacks some. The profile shows fewer than 350,000 clones, around 85% of them singletons. Source material: PBMCs or T cells enriched from blood (not recorded which). These receptors were taken from a woman in her twenties or thirties who had been exposed to COVID-19.

The chain has TRBV6-5 and TRBJ1-2; 12 bases are a match to TRBD1. V trimming: 6 bases; J trimming: 8 bases; junction bases outside the gene matches: 10. The CDR3 loop spans 15 amino acids. Germline values: CDR1 MNHEY, CDR2 SVGAGI. The CDR3: CASRDGTGGRRGYTF. CDR3 sequence (DNA): TGTGCCAGCAGGGATGGGACAGGGGGCAGGCGGGGCTACACCTTC.

The chain recombines TRBV13 with TRBJ2-7; D remains unclear. The CDR3 runs to 13 residues. Germline CDR1 is PRHDT and CDR2 is FYEKMQ (reference sequence). With 0 bases removed from V and 2 bases from J, the gap between germline ends came to 5 bases. CDR3: CASSLGATYEQYF. In DNA form, the CDR3 reads TGTGCCAGCAGCTTAGGGGCCACCTACGAGCAGTACTTC.

The V call is TRBV27, the J call TRBJ1-1; the match to TRBD1 covers 8 bases. The CDR3 spans 16 residues. V shed 2 bases and J 0 bases; nucleotides not matched to a gene: 5. Germline CDR1 and CDR2: MNHEY and SMNVEV (reference sequence). Here the CDR3 reads CASSLGPGGMNTEAFF. The CDR3 region has the DNA TGTGCCAGCAGTTTAGGGCCAGGGGGCATGAACACTGAAGCTTTCTTT.

The CDR3 bases are TGTGCCAGTACCGGGACAGCCTATGGCTACACCTTC. It is translated as CASTGTAYGYTF. This sequence joins TRBV19 and TRBJ1-2; TRBD1 agrees at 7 bases. CDR1 LNHDA and CDR2 SQIVND come from the germline V gene (reference sequence). Germline trimming cut 7 bases from V and 4 bases from J; bases unmatched to any gene: 3. This CDR3 is built from 12 residues.

This chain joins TRBV28 and TRBJ1-1, with 7 positions matching TRBD1. Germline trimming cut 6 bases from V and 7 bases from J; bases unmatched to any gene: 17. The CDR3 is 16 residues long. Germline V gene data show CDR1 as MDHEN and CDR2 as SYDVKM. The CDR3 sequence: CASSVPGQPLVIEAFF. The CDR3 DNA follows: TGTGCCAGCAGCGTACCGGGACAGCCTCTTGTTATTGAAGCTTTCTTT.

This clone was recorded only once. The V and J genes are TRBV27 and TRBJ1-1; D is undetermined. The CDR3 has 15 residues. CDR1 is MNHEY and CDR2 is SMNVEV in the germline V gene (reference sequence). The V end lost 3 bases, the J end lost 2 bases, and 13 bases lay between the germline ends. Written as DNA, the CDR3 is TGTGCCAGCAGTTTTTACGGACTCGGAAACACTGAAGCTTTCTTT. Its translation: CASSFYGLGNTEAFF.

This clone has more than one count but fewer than ten. Here the CDR3 reads CASSSQAPADGYTF. CDR3 coding DNA: TGCGCCAGCAGCTCGCAAGCACCTGCTGATGGCTACACCTTC. The genes are TRBV5-1 and TRBJ1-2; D is unclear. Per the germline V gene, CDR1 is SGHRS and CDR2 is YFSETQ. The CDR3 covers 14 residues. The V and J ends lost 3 bases and 6 bases respectively, with 15 bases between them.

This clone was picked up one time. This rearrangement joins TRBV7-9 to TRBJ2-5; 9 bases fit TRBD2. This CDR3 contains 14 residues. V was pared by 4 bases and J by 5 bases, with 5 bases of the junction left unmatched. Germline V gene sequence: CDR1 SEHNR, CDR2 FQNEAQ (reference sequence). CDR3 protein: CASSSSGINETQYF. CDR3 DNA: TGTGCCAGCAGCTCTAGCGGGATAAACGAGACCCAGTACTTC.

The V gene is TRBV30, the J gene TRBJ1-2; 11 positions agree with TRBD1. Germline-derived CDR1 and CDR2 are GTSNPN and SVGIG (reference sequence). The CDR3 runs to 14 residues. Trimming cost V 4 bases and J 7 bases; bases outside gene matches: 8. This CDR3 reads CAWTHGTGGTGYTF. Written as DNA, the CDR3 is TGTGCCTGGACCCATGGGACAGGGGGGACTGGCTACACCTTC.

This chain uses TRBV10-3 with TRBJ2-1; perhaps TRBD1 as D (5 bases). The V end was cut by 10 bases, the J end by 8 bases, with 15 bases between. The V gene's germline CDR1 is ENHRY and CDR2 SYGVKD. The CDR3 is 12 residues long. For the CDR3, the DNA is TGTGCCACCCGACAGAATGAGGATGAGCAGTTCTTC. It specifies CATRQNEDEQFF.

The chain joins TRBV7-4 to TRBJ2-7, with D perhaps TRBD1 (6 bases). Trimming stripped 8 bases from V and 2 bases from J, with 28 bases between. The CDR3 runs 18 residues. Germline V gene lookup returns CDR1 SGHVT and CDR2 SQSDAQ. As DNA, the CDR3 is TGTGCCAGCGGAACCACCGGGACATCCCCAATTACTACCTACGAGCAGTACTTC. The encoded protein is CASGTTGTSPITTYEQYF.

The chain links TRBV10-3 to TRBJ2-1; the match to TRBD1 covers 9 bases. Germline V gives CDR1 ENHRY, CDR2 SYGVKD. The ends lost 7 bases at V and 8 bases at J; junction bases unmatched: 27. CDR3 length equals 20 residues. The CDR3 sequence is CAITPRHTGGKGVQGDEQFF. CDR3 coding DNA: TGTGCCATCACACCCCGTCATACAGGGGGCAAAGGAGTCCAGGGGGATGAGCAGTTCTTC.

V is TRBV7-2 and J is TRBJ2-7; D unclear. Per germline, CDR1 SGHTA and CDR2 FQGNSA. The CDR3 contains 13 residues. The ends were cut back, 4 bases at V and 2 bases at J, with 9 bases in the middle. The CDR3: CASSSWLPYEQYF. CDR3 DNA sequence: TGTGCCAGCAGCTCCTGGCTCCCCTACGAGCAGTACTTC.

The CDR3 protein is CASSPGGNQPQHF. The CDR3 nucleotides are TGTGCCAGCAGTCCCGGGGGCAATCAGCCCCAGCATTTT. The chain joins TRBV9 to TRBJ1-5; D remains ambiguous. This CDR3 has 13 residues. Looked up from germline, CDR1 is SGDLS and CDR2 is YYNGEE. Trimming removed 5 bases at V and 2 bases at J, with 8 bases between.

This chain uses TRBV28 with TRBJ1-2, with D tentatively TRBD1 (6 bases). Trimming left V 1 base short and J 7 bases short, with 13 bases between. Germline assignment: CDR1 MDHEN and CDR2 SYDVKM. The CDR3 is 14 residues long. CDR3 region: CASSLYRASGGYTF. As DNA, the CDR3 is TGTGCCAGCAGTTTATACAGGGCTAGTGGTGGCTACACCTTC.

This chain uses TRBV27 with TRBJ1-1; tentative D call: TRBD1 (6 bases). This CDR3 contains 14 residues. Trimming removed 5 bases from V and 0 bases from J, with 10 bases in between. Germline V gene sequence: CDR1 MNHEY, CDR2 SMNVEV (reference sequence). The CDR3 reads CASSRTDMNTEAFF. The CDR3 DNA reads as TGTGCCAGCAGTCGGACAGACATGAACACTGAAGCTTTCTTT.

This chain links TRBV7-9 with TRBJ2-7, with a possible D match to TRBD2 (5 bases). Germline values: CDR1 SEHNR, CDR2 FQNEAQ (reference sequence). This CDR3 comprises 17 residues. V lost 6 bases to trimming and J lost 1 base, with 22 bases between them. This CDR3 reads CASSTPFEGTWSYEQYF. The CDR3 DNA follows: TGTGCCAGCAGTACCCCTTTTGAGGGAACTTGGTCCTACGAGCAGTACTTC.

The chain combines TRBV4-3 with TRBJ1-1; maybe TRBD1 (6 bases). Germline V CDR1 and CDR2: LGHNA, YSLEER. The V end lost 1 base, the J end lost 0 bases, and 6 bases lay between the germline ends. This CDR3 has 14 amino acids. DNA for the CDR3: TGCGCCAGCAGCCAAGGGACAGTGAACACTGAAGCTTTCTTT. Protein sequence: CASSQGTVNTEAFF.

This sequence joins TRBV19 and TRBJ2-5, with 11 bases that match TRBD2. The V and J ends lost 4 bases and 5 bases, in that order; junction bases with no gene match: 9. The CDR3 contains 16 residues. Germline CDR1 and CDR2: LNHDA and SQIVND (reference sequence). In DNA form, the CDR3 reads TGTGCCAGTAGTACATTAGCGGGGGGGCCTTTGGAGACCCAGTACTTC. It codes for CASSTLAGGPLETQYF.

The gene calls are TRBV9 and TRBJ2-2, with 10 positions matching TRBD1. This CDR3 spans 19 amino acids. Germline trimming cut 1 base from V and 1 base from J; bases unmatched to any gene: 10. CDR1 is SGDLS, CDR2 YYNGEE, per germline. The chain's CDR3 is CASSVLTPTGGVNTGELFF. The CDR3 bases are TGTGCCAGCAGCGTACTTACACCGACAGGGGGCGTGAACACCGGGGAGCTGTTTTTT.

The V gene is TRBV5-1, the J gene TRBJ2-1; TRBD1 matches at 8 bases. Germline values: CDR1 SGHRS, CDR2 YFSETQ. V dropped 4 bases and J dropped 3; count of bases not matched to a gene: 3. This CDR3 comprises 14 residues. The CDR3 reads CASSGQGVYNEQFF. For the CDR3, the DNA is TGCGCCAGCAGCGGACAGGGTGTCTACAATGAGCAGTTCTTC.

This clone was seen just once. The chain uses TRBV28 and TRBJ2-4; 9 bases agree with TRBD2. V shed 7 bases, J shed 7 bases, and the junction held 5 bases outside the gene matches. The V gene's germline CDR1 is MDHEN and CDR2 SYDVKM. CDR3 length: 13 amino acids. CDR3 region: CASTPSGTNIQYF. DNA for the CDR3: TGTGCCAGCACTCCTAGCGGGACGAACATTCAGTACTTC. The full variable domain, completed using reference TRBV28 and TRBJ2-4, is DVKVTQSSRYLVKRTGEKVFLECVQDMDHENMFWYRQDPGLGLRLIYFSYDVKMKEKGDIPEGYSVSREKKERFSLILESASTNQTSMYLCASTPSGTNIQYFGAGTRLSVL.

V gene TRBV9 combines with J gene TRBJ1-2, with 8 bases aligning to TRBD1. J lost 5 bases, V lost 4 bases, and 10 bases had no gene match. The germline V gene has CDR1 SGDLS and CDR2 YYNGEE. This CDR3 spans 15 amino acids. In nucleotides, the CDR3 is TGTGCCAGCAGCCCCGGAACCCAGGGGGCGTATGGCTACACCTTC. Protein sequence: CASSPGTQGAYGYTF. The entire variable domain, with the rest obtained from reference TRBV9 and TRBJ1-2, is as follows: DSGVTQTPKHLITATGQRVTLRCSPRSGDLSVYWYQQSLDQGLQFLIQYYNGEERAKGNILERFSAQQFPDLHSELNLSSLELGDSALYFCASSPGTQGAYGYTFGSGTRLTVV.

The chain recombines TRBV6-5 with TRBJ2-5, with TRBD1 matching over 7 bases. The junction had 10 bases not matched to a gene; V was cut back by 10 bases and J by 5 bases. This CDR3 has 13 amino acids. Germline V CDR1 and CDR2: MNHEY, SVGAGI. In DNA, the CDR3 is TGTGCCACCTCGACAGGGCAGCTGGAGACCCAGTACTTC. As protein: CATSTGQLETQYF.

This clone was observed a few times. The chain joins TRBV19 to TRBJ2-3; 7 bases match TRBD2. This CDR3 spans 14 amino acids. The trim removed 1 base at V and 7 bases at J, leaving 5 bases unmatched. Looked up from germline, CDR1 is LNHDA and CDR2 is SQIVND (reference sequence). In nucleotides, the CDR3 is TGTGCCAGTAGTATAGGGTCCGGGGGGAATACGCAGTATTTT. This translates into CASSIGSGGNTQYF.

The chain is built from TRBV4-1 and TRBJ1-6; D ambiguous. The V gene lost 4 bases and the J gene lost 0 bases, with 16 bases spanning the gap. There are 18 residues in the CDR3. CDR1 is MGHRA and CDR2 is YSYEKL in the germline V gene. CDR3 residues: CASSPYGRQLSYNSPLHF. In nucleotides, the CDR3 is TGCGCCAGCAGCCCGTATGGGCGACAACTCTCCTATAATTCACCCCTCCACTTT.

The chain links TRBV21-1 to TRBJ1-6; the table's D call, TRBD1, was not checked against the DNA. TRBV21-1 is reported as a pseudogene. CDR3 length: 14 residues. CDR3 sequence: CASSKVRVESPLHF. The CDR3 DNA reads TGTGCCAGCAGCAAAGTCAGGGTGGAATCACCCCTCCACTTT.

The chain employs TRBV6-5 and TRBJ1-5; the match to TRBD1 covers 12 bases. The CDR3 is 14 residues long. V lost 11 bases and J lost 3; bases outside the gene matches: 5. CDR1 is MNHEY, CDR2 SVGAGI, per germline. The CDR3 DNA follows: TGTGCCGCTAGGGACAGGGGGCTCAATCAGCCCCAGCATTTT. Translating it yields CAARDRGLNQPQHF.

V is TRBV27 and J is TRBJ1-6, with D hard to call. This CDR3 is 14 amino acids long. Trimming pared 6 bases from V and 8 bases from J, leaving 14 bases between. Per germline, CDR1 MNHEY and CDR2 SMNVEV (reference sequence). The CDR3 loop is CASSLLYGDSPLHF. For the CDR3, the DNA is TGTGCCAGCAGCTTGTTGTACGGGGATTCACCCCTCCACTTT.